The rows below give T cell receptor beta chains drawn from one sample of a study of OX40 agonist ivuxolimab in advanced cancers. Profiled with immunoSEQ multiplex PCR; TCRdb holds only in-frame clones, not every one. The sample has approximately 45,000 clones; 75% to 90% are singletons. The source material was CD4+ or CD8+ T cells sorted from blood, sampled in a trial of the OX40 agonist ivuxolimab. The receptors originated from an adult with an advanced solid tumor such as melanoma, head and neck, liver or kidney cancer. Both conserved end residues are part of each CDR3. D genes are given only for firm matches. Part of the rows lack a size; the others show once, few, many or a class for expanded clones.

>TRBV7-3|-|15|TRBJ2-1|TRBD2
TGTGCCAGCAGCCCCGGGACTAGCGGGAATGATGAGCAGTTCTTC
CASSPGTSGNDEQFF
>TRBV28|-|11|TRBJ2-1|-
TGTGCCAGCAGCTATGGGCGGGAGCAGTTCTTC
CASSYGREQFF
>TRBV5-5|-|14|TRBJ1-2|-
TGTGCCAGCAGCTATACACAGGGAGGCTATGGCTACACCTTC
CASSYTQGGYGYTF
>TRBV27|-|13|TRBJ1-2|-
TGTGCCAGCAGGGGGGGGCTTGGCTATGGCTACACCTTC
CASRGGLGYGYTF
>TRBV27|-|14|TRBJ1-4|TRBD1
TGTGCCAGCAGTCCGGGACAGTCTAATGAAAAACTGTTTTTT
CASSPGQSNEKLFF
>TRBV7-6|-|15|TRBJ1-1|TRBD1
TGTGCCAGCAGCAGCCGGGACAGGGCCCACACTGAAGCTTTCTTT
CASSSRDRAHTEAFF
>TRBV4-1|-|18|TRBJ2-3|TRBD2
TGCGCCAGCAGCCAAGGGGGGGAAGCGGGGATCGGGACAGATACGCAGTATTTT
CASSQGGEAGIGTDTQYF
>TRBV27|medium-sized|12|TRBJ2-7|-
TGTGCCAGCTCTACGAGCTCCTACGAGCAGTACTTC
CASSTSSYEQYF
>TRBV4-3|-|15|TRBJ1-6|-
TGCGCCAGCAGCCAAGATGGGCCAGTTAATTCACCCCTCCACTTT
CASSQDGPVNSPLHF
>TRBV13|-|14|TRBJ2-2|-
TGTGCCAGCACGGCCAGGACGAACACCGGGGAGCTGTTTTTT
CASTARTNTGELFF
>TRBV4-1|-|17|TRBJ2-3|-
TGCGCCAGCAGCCAAGAATCCATCCAGGCCCCCAAAGATACGCAGTATTTT
CASSQESIQAPKDTQYF
>TRBV7-3|-|15|TRBJ2-7|TRBD2
TGTGCCAGCAGCGCACTAGCGGGAGTCGGGTACGAGCAGTACTTC
CASSALAGVGYEQYF
>TRBV19|-|15|TRBJ2-7|TRBD1
TGTGCCAGTAGTATGTGGTCGACAGGGGCCTACGAGCAGTACTTC
CASSMWSTGAYEQYF
>TRBV7-8|-|17|TRBJ2-3|-
TGTGCCAGCAGCTCCACCCCCACGGGAATCTCCACAGATACGCAGTATTTT
CASSSTPTGISTDTQYF
>TRBV5-6|-|14|TRBJ1-2|-
TGTGCCAGCAGCTTCGGGACGGCCCTGGCCGGCTACACCTTC
CASSFGTALAGYTF
>TRBV7-9|-|14|TRBJ1-3|-
TGTGCCTCGAGTGGGGGGGCATCAGGAAACACCATATATTTT
CASSGGASGNTIYF
>TRBV4-1|-|14|TRBJ1-1|-
TGCGCCAGCAGCCACGAAACAGTGGACACTGAAGCTTTCTTT
CASSHETVDTEAFF
>TRBV15|-|14|TRBJ2-2|-
TGTGCCACCCAGGAATTAGCAGTGACCGGGGAGCTGTTTTTT
CATQELAVTGELFF
>TRBV4-1|-|14|TRBJ2-2|-
TGCGCCAGCAGCCAAGATGCGGGCCCCAGGGAGCTGTTTTTT
CASSQDAGPRELFF
>TRBV4-1|once|19|TRBJ2-6|-
TGCGCCAGCAGCTCCTCGGACAGATTAGAAATCTCTGGGGCCAACGTCCTGACTTTC
CASSSSDRLEISGANVLTF
>TRBV7-6|-|13|TRBJ1-1|-
TGTGCCAGCAGCTTAGAGCAGAACACTGAAGCTTTCTTT
CASSLEQNTEAFF
>TRBV19|-|13|TRBJ1-2|-
TGTGCCAGTACACCGGGGACGGGGAAGGGCTACACCTTC
CASTPGTGKGYTF
>TRBV27|-|15|TRBJ1-5|-
TGTGCCAGCAGTATTGGACGGCTTAGCAATCAGCCCCAGCATTTT
CASSIGRLSNQPQHF
>TRBV19|-|13|TRBJ2-7|-
TGTGCCAGTAGTCCAGGGGCCCCTTACGAGCAGTACTTC
CASSPGAPYEQYF
>TRBV28|once|16|TRBJ1-4|-
TGTGCCAGCAGTTTCCCCCCTCGGGAACCCAATGAAAAACTGTTTTTT
CASSFPPREPNEKLFF
>TRBV29-1|-|12|TRBJ2-7|-
TGCAGCGTCTCAGGTGGCCCCTACGAGCAGTACTTC
CSVSGGPYEQYF
>TRBV7-6|-|14|TRBJ2-1|TRBD2
TGTGCCAGCAGCTTAGAGGGTGGCGGGGGGGAGCAGTTCTTC
CASSLEGGGGEQFF
>TRBV7-9|-|13|TRBJ2-7|-
TGTGCCAGCAGCTTAGATTGGGCCTACGAGCAGTACTTC
CASSLDWAYEQYF
>TRBV28|few|13|TRBJ1-5|-
TGTGCCAGCAGTTGGGTGAGCAATCAGCCCCAGCATTTT
CASSWVSNQPQHF
>TRBV5-1|-|15|TRBJ2-5|TRBD1
TGCGCCAGCAGCTTCGTCGCGACAGGGTTTGAGACCCAGTACTTC
CASSFVATGFETQYF
>TRBV6-5|-|11|TRBJ2-3|-
TGTGCCAGCTCCCCGGGGGATACGCAGTATTTT
CASSPGDTQYF
>TRBV28|medium-sized|20|TRBJ1-4|-
TGTGCCAGCAGTTTAAACCCGCGAGACTTGGGCAGCGGTTTCAATGAAAAACTGTTTTTT
CASSLNPRDLGSGFNEKLFF
>TRBV10-1|once|15|TRBJ2-5|TRBD1
TGCGCCAGCAGTGAGTCTGCAGGGGGCTTGGAGACCCAGTACTTC
CASSESAGGLETQYF
>TRBV14|-|13|TRBJ1-1|-
TGTGCCAGCAGCCAAGACTGGGAATCTGAAGCTTTCTTT
CASSQDWESEAFF
>TRBV5-6|-|13|TRBJ1-1|-
TGTGCCAGCAGCTTTAGGGAGGACACTGAAGCTTTCTTT
CASSFREDTEAFF
>TRBV7-9|-|13|TRBJ1-4|-
TGTGCCAGCAGCCATAGCGGGGGGGTCGAACTGTTTTTT
CASSHSGGVELFF
>TRBV9|-|15|TRBJ2-2|-
TGTGCCAGCAGCGTTCTGGGGGCTAACACCGGGGAGCTGTTTTTT
CASSVLGANTGELFF
>TRBV10-2|-|16|TRBJ1-4|-
TGCGCCAGCAGTGAGTCGAGCCAGGGTGGAGATGAAAAACTGTTTTTT
CASSESSQGGDEKLFF
>TRBV5-1|few|12|TRBJ2-7|TRBD2
TGCGCCAGCAGCTTGGCGGGAGGCGAGCAGTACTTC
CASSLAGGEQYF
>TRBV20-1|-|10|TRBJ1-2|-
TGCAGTGCTAGGGACTATGGCTACACCTTC
CSARDYGYTF
>TRBV5-1|-|15|TRBJ2-3|-
TGCGCCAGCAGCTTGGAGGAAGGGGACACAGATACGCAGTATTTT
CASSLEEGDTDTQYF
>TRBV19|once|17|TRBJ1-2|-
TGTGCCAGTAGTATTGGGGGGGCCATGGGCGCCCACTATGGCTACACCTTC
CASSIGGAMGAHYGYTF
>TRBV5-1|-|17|TRBJ1-3|TRBD1
TGCGCCAGCAGCCGAAATCCGGGACAGGGCTCTGGAAACACCATATATTTT
CASSRNPGQGSGNTIYF
>TRBV5-4|-|13|TRBJ1-3|-
TGTGCCAGCAGCTTGGCCGACCGGAACACCATATATTTT
CASSLADRNTIYF
>TRBV2|-|14|TRBJ1-2|TRBD1
TGTGCCAGCAGTGAAGGGACAGGTTATAGGGGCTACACCTTC
CASSEGTGYRGYTF